The sequence of this T cell receptor (beta chain) was determined in a study of Ad26.COV2.S vaccination and SARS-CoV-2 variants. Study background: As a participant in COV1001, the donor was in the Ad26.COV2.S trial arm. Once or twice, 56 days apart, Ad26.COV2.S was delivered intramuscularly. Whole-study results and caveats: Non-spike TCR breadth did not differ much between vaccine and placebo recipients. Assessments of TCR breadth and depth may have underestimated the total T cell responses.

On this clone itself: Antigen specificity is unknown.

Germline V lookup: CDR1 KGHDR, CDR2 SFDVKD. This CDR3 has 13 residues. Trimming at V came to 5 bases and at J to 3 bases, leaving 2 bases not matched to a gene. Documented treatment: some 20 received Ad26.COV2.S at low or high dose, single or two shots; roughly five received placebo; per-sample allocation not given. The samples were gathered on day 63 after the first injection of vaccine or placebo. The method was immunoSEQ multiplex PCR; TCRdb's version includes in-frame clones alone and lacks a portion of them. Of some 350,000 clones in the sample, under 90% were seen once. The origin of this receptor is a person aged 18-60 years who received the Ad26.COV2.S COVID-19 vaccine or a placebo. The rearrangement uses TRBV24-1 and TRBJ2-5; 7 nucleotides agree with TRBD2. Sequencing used peripheral blood, obtained in a trial of Ad26.COV2.S vaccine versus placebo. This chain's CDR3 is CATSAAGEETQYF. The CDR3 region has the DNA TGTGCCACCAGTGCCGCGGGGGAAGAGACCCAGTACTTC.